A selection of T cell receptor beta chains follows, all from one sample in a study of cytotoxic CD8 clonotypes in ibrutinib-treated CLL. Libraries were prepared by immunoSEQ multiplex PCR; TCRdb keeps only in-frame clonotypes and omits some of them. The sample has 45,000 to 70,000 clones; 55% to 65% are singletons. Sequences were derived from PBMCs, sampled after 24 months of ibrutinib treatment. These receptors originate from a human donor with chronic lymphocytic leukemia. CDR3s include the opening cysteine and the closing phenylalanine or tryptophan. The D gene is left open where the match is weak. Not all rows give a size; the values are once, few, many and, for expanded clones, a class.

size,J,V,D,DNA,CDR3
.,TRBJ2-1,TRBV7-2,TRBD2,TGTGCCAGCAGCTTAATTCCGATCTGGCGGGAGGGATCAAATGAGCAGTTCTTC,CASSLIPIWREGSNEQFF
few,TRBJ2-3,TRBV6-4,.,TGTGCCAGCAGTGTGGAATCGTTCACAGATACGCAGTATTTT,CASSVESFTDTQYF
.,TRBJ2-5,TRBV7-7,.,TGTGCCAGCAGCCTAGAGGGTAGCGGCCAAGAGACCCAGTACTTC,CASSLEGSGQETQYF
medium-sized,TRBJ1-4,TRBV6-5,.,TGTGCCAGCAGTTACGGGGGGCCATCTAATGAAAAACTGTTTTTT,CASSYGGPSNEKLFF
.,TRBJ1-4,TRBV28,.,TGTGCCAGCAGTTTAAACGGGGAATTACTGTTTTTT,CASSLNGELLFF
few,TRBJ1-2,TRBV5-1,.,TGCGCCAGCAGCTTGGAGCGCCCGGACTATGGCTACACCTTC,CASSLERPDYGYTF
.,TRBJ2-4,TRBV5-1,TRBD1,TGCGCCAGCAGCTTGTCCCCAGGGGGCGCGAACATTCAGTACTTC,CASSLSPGGANIQYF
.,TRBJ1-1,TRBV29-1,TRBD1,TGCAGCGTTGCTTCCAGGGGGGGAACTGAAGCTTTCTTT,CSVASRGGTEAFF
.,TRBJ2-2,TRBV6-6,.,TGTGCCAGCAGTGTTCGACCTACCGGGGAGCTGTTTTTT,CASSVRPTGELFF
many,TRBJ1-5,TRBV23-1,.,TGCGCCAGCAGTCAAGAGGCAGGCTTTAGCAATCAGCCCCAGCATTTT,CASSQEAGFSNQPQHF
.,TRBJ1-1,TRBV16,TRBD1,TGTGCCAGCAGCTCGAACAGGGGCACTGAAGCTTTCTTT,CASSSNRGTEAFF
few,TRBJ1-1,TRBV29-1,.,TGCAGCGTTTTGCACGACCATCTTGAAGCTTTCTTT,CSVLHDHLEAFF
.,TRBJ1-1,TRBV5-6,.,TGTGCCAGCAGCTTGGTACGTCTCGGGAACACTGAAGCTTTCTTT,CASSLVRLGNTEAFF
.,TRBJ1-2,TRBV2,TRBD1,TGTGCCAGCAGTCCTGACAGGGTTAGAGGCTACACCTTC,CASSPDRVRGYTF
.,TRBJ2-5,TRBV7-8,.,TGTGCCAGCAGCTTGGTCGAAGGGTCAGCCCAGTACTTC,CASSLVEGSAQYF
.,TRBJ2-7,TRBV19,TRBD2,TGTGCCAGTAGTACCTCGACTAGCGGGGCACCCTACGAGCAGTACTTC,CASSTSTSGAPYEQYF
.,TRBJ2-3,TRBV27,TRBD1,TGTGCCAGCAGTTTAATGGACAGGGTATTAGATACGCAGTATTTT,CASSLMDRVLDTQYF
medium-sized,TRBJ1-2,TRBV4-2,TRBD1,TGTGCCAGCAGCACCCGGGGACAGGGAGCACATGGCTACACCTTC,CASSTRGQGAHGYTF
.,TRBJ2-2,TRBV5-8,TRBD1,TGTGCCAGCAGCCTTGGACAGGGGGCCTCCGGGGAGCTGTTTTTT,CASSLGQGASGELFF
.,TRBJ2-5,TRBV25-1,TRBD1,TGTGCCAGCAGAGGACAGGGGGCCGGCGAGACCCAGTACTTC,CASRGQGAGETQYF
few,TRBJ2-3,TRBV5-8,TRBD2,TGTGCCAGCAGCAGCGGACTAGCGGGACTTTTGGGGGCCACAGATACGCAGTATTTT,CASSSGLAGLLGATDTQYF
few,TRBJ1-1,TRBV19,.,TGTGCCAGTAGTACGCCCCGGGACCGCAAGGTTAACACTGAAGCTTTCTTT,CASSTPRDRKVNTEAFF
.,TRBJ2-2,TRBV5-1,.,TGCGCCAGCAGCTCCACGACACCCACCGGGGAGCTGTTTTTT,CASSSTTPTGELFF
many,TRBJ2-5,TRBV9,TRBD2,TGTGCCAGCAGCGTGGGACTAGCGGAGACCCAGTACTTC,CASSVGLAETQYF